One T cell receptor (beta chain) is described in this entry. One end of the junction fails to match germline, which may point to a read error. This PCR relied on a set of 60 Vbeta primers and 13 Jbeta primers. The repertoire was sequenced with immunoSEQ multiplex PCR; TCRdb's copy has only in-frame clones and lacks some. The sample has approximately 130,000 clones, 83% seen once. The data were obtained in a study of cytomegalovirus exposure and HLA in healthy donors. This CDR3 has 14 residues. Germline loops: CDR1 MNHEY, CDR2 SVGAGI. The sequencing sample was made of PBMCs. The TCR originated in a girl under 10 years old in good health and CMV-seronegative. The gene calls are TRBV6-5 and TRBJ2-7, with 7 nucleotides matching TRBD1. The DNA for the CDR3 is TGTGCCAGCAGTTGGAGACAGGGCCTCTACGAGCAGCACTTC. It specifies CASSWRQGLYEQHF.